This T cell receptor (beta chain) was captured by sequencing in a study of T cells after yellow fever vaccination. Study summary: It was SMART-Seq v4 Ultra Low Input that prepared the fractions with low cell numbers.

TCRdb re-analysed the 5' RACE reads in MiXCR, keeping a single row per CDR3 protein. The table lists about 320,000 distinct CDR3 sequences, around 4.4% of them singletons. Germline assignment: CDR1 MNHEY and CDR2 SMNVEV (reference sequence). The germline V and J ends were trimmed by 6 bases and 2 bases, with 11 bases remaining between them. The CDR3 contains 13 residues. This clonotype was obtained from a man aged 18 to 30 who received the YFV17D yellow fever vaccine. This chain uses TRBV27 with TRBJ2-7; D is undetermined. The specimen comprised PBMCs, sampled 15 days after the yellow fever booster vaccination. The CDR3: CASSPSGPYEQYF. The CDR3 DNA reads TGTGCCAGCAGCCCCTCGGGCCCCTACGAGCAGTACTTC.